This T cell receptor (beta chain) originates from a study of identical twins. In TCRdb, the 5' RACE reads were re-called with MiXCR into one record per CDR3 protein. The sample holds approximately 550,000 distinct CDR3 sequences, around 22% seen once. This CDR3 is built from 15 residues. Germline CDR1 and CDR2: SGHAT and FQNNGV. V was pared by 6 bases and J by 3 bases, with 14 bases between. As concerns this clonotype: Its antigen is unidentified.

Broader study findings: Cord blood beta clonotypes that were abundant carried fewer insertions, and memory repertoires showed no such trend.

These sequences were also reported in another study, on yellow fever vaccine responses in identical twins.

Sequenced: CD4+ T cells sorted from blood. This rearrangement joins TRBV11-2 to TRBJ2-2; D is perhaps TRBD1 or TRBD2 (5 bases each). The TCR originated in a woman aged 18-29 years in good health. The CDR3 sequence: CASRPGAKDTGELFF. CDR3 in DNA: TGTGCCAGCAGGCCCGGGGCCAAGGACACCGGGGAGCTGTTTTTT.